Below are 20 T cell receptor beta chains sequenced from a single sample in a study of cytomegalovirus exposure and HLA in healthy donors listed by TCRdb under 2017. Library prep was done by the immunoSEQ multiplex PCR assay. For the multiplex PCR, a mixture combining 60 forward primers for TCR Vbeta segments and 13 reverse primers for TCR Jbeta segments was used. TCRdb obtained this table from immuneACCESS and retained in-frame rearrangements with V and J assigned. These tables miss some clones; where compared with another copy, unresolved V genes account for less than half of the shortfall, and the remainder is unexplained. The sample has tens of thousands of clones on record, under 80% of them singletons. Around 4.7% of the sample is held by the ten biggest clonotypes. The sequenced sample consisted of PBMCs. These receptors originate from a man in his 60s in good health and CMV-seropositive.

The chain employs TRBV7-9 and TRBJ1-1; unclear D gene. Germline V gene lookup returns CDR1 SEHNR and CDR2 FQNEAQ (reference sequence). This CDR3 contains 14 residues. This chain's CDR3 is CSTRRSAFFTEAFF. For the CDR3, the DNA is TGTTCCACCCGGAGGAGCGCCTTTTTCACTGAAGCTTTCTTT.

The J gene is TRBJ2-7, the V gene TRBV19; 8 nucleotides match TRBD1. Germline V gives CDR1 LNHDA, CDR2 SQIVND (reference sequence). Trimming took 5 bases from V and 4 from J; bases not matched to a gene: 7. The CDR3 length is 14 residues. The CDR3 protein is CASSYGDRGYEQYF. Here the CDR3 DNA reads TGTGCCAGTAGTTACGGAGACAGGGGATACGAGCAGTACTTC.

The chain uses TRBV28 and TRBJ2-7, with TRBD1 matching over 7 bases. Germline trimming cut 6 bases from V and 4 bases from J; bases unmatched to any gene: 12. Germline lookup yields CDR1 MDHEN and CDR2 SYDVKM. This CDR3 has 15 amino acids. CDR3 DNA sequence: TGTGCCAGCAGCCCCCGGCAGGGCAGGGGGTACGAGCAGTACTTC. This codes for CASSPRQGRGYEQYF. The full variable domain, in which reference TRBV28 and TRBJ2-7 provide the parts outside the CDR3, is DVKVTQSSRYLVKRTGEKVFLECVQDMDHENMFWYRQDPGLGLRLIYFSYDVKMKEKGDIPEGYSVSREKKERFSLILESASTNQTSMYLCASSPRQGRGYEQYFGPGTRLTVT.

This chain links TRBV6-6 with TRBJ2-1, with D uncertain. Trimming stripped 0 bases from V and 2 bases from J, with 8 bases between. Looked up from germline, CDR1 is MNHNY and CDR2 is SVGAGI (reference sequence). This CDR3 is built from 15 residues. This chain's CDR3 is CASSYSAEAYNEQFF. The CDR3 region has the DNA TGTGCCAGCAGTTACTCTGCAGAGGCCTACAATGAGCAGTTCTTC.

The chain employs TRBV27 and TRBJ1-4; 7 positions match TRBD1. Germline CDR1 is MNHEY and CDR2 is SMNVEV (reference sequence). CDR3 size: 14 residues. V dropped 3 bases and J dropped 5; count of bases not matched to a gene: 3. The CDR3 DNA sequence: TGTGCCAGCAGTTTCGGGGACAGCAATGAAAAACTGTTTTTT. Protein product: CASSFGDSNEKLFF.

This chain connects TRBV10-3 to TRBJ2-1; a weak D match, TRBD1 (5 bases). The V and J ends lost 8 bases and 7 bases respectively, with 12 bases between them. This CDR3 is built from 12 residues. Germline V gives CDR1 ENHRY, CDR2 SYGVKD. For the CDR3, the DNA is TGTGCCATCCGCCAGGGTCAAAATGAGCAGTTCTTC. Protein: CAIRQGQNEQFF.

The gene calls are TRBV9 and TRBJ1-1, with TRBD1 identical over 8 bases. The length of the CDR3 is 15 residues. V shed 0 bases and J 0 bases; nucleotides not matched to a gene: 1. CDR1 is SGDLS, CDR2 YYNGEE, per germline. In DNA form, the CDR3 reads TGTGCCAGCAGCGTAGGGACAGGGTTGAACACTGAAGCTTTCTTT. It is translated as CASSVGTGLNTEAFF.

This clone was seen only a few times. This chain joins TRBV10-1 and TRBJ1-2, with D unresolved. V was trimmed by 3 bases and J by 6 bases, leaving 20 bases between them. CDR3 length equals 16 residues. Germline CDR1 is WNHNN and CDR2 is SYGVQD (reference sequence). The DNA of the CDR3 is TGCGCCAGCAGTGAAAAAAGAGACATAAGGTGGCATGGCTACACCTTC. As protein: CASSEKRDIRWHGYTF.

The CDR3 DNA is TGTGCCAGCAGCAGAGGGGGGGAGGATGAGCAGTTCTTC. This gives the protein CASSRGGEDEQFF. The chain combines TRBV7-2 with TRBJ2-1; D is possibly TRBD2 (7 bases). Trimming removed 5 bases at V and 8 bases at J, with 13 bases between. Per germline, CDR1 SGHTA and CDR2 FQGNSA. The CDR3 totals 13 residues.

The CDR3 region has the DNA TGTGCCAGCAGTTTAGGGGCGGCAGATCCGTCTGAAGCTTTCTTT. Its translation is CASSLGAADPSEAFF. V usage is TRBV28 and J usage is TRBJ1-1; D perhaps matches TRBD1 (5 bases). Deletions cut 2 bases from V and 6 bases from J, with 16 bases between. Germline CDR1 and CDR2: MDHEN and SYDVKM. This CDR3 contains 15 residues.

The J gene is TRBJ1-5, the V gene TRBV27; 7 nucleotides line up with TRBD1. The germline V gene encodes CDR1 MNHEY and CDR2 SMNVEV (reference sequence). Unmatched junction bases numbered 11, after V lost 5 bases and J lost 7 bases. The CDR3 is 15 amino acids. Here the CDR3 reads CASSPRQGGKQPQHF. In nucleotides, the CDR3 is TGTGCCAGCAGTCCCAGACAGGGAGGAAAGCAGCCCCAGCATTTT.

This clone was seen only a few times. V usage is TRBV19 and J usage is TRBJ2-7, with D possibly matching TRBD2 (6 bases). The V gene's germline CDR1 is LNHDA and CDR2 SQIVND (reference sequence). The CDR3 totals 15 residues. The germline V and J ends were trimmed by 5 bases and 6 bases, with 20 bases remaining between them. The CDR3 loop is CASSRGSGAGSEQYF. Written as DNA, the CDR3 is TGTGCCAGTAGTCGGGGAAGTGGAGCCGGGAGCGAGCAGTACTTC.

V gene TRBV19 combines with J gene TRBJ1-1; D gene unclear. The germline V and J ends were trimmed by 5 bases and 11 bases, with 27 bases remaining between them. This CDR3 spans 16 amino acids. Germline-derived CDR1 and CDR2 are LNHDA and SQIVND (reference sequence). CDR3 residues: CASSPPPQRAPGRAFF. The CDR3 nucleotides read TGTGCCAGTAGTCCTCCTCCCCAGCGGGCCCCCGGTCGGGCTTTCTTT.

This clone was observed a few times. This chain uses TRBV28 with TRBJ2-7; D possibly corresponds to TRBD2 (5 bases). There are 13 residues in the CDR3. In germline, CDR1 is MDHEN, CDR2 SYDVKM. V lost 4 bases and J 6 bases, leaving 13 bases between the germline ends. CDR3 coding DNA: TGTGCCAGCAGTTCCCGGGGAATGAGCGAGCAGTACTTC. As protein: CASSSRGMSEQYF.

The gene calls are TRBV2 and TRBJ2-5; D perhaps matches TRBD2 (5 bases). Germline values: CDR1 SNHLY, CDR2 FYNNEI. The CDR3 has 13 amino acids. The germline V and J ends were trimmed by 2 bases and 7 bases, with 11 bases remaining between them. Written as DNA, the CDR3 is TGTGCCAGCAGTGAACTACCCGAGGGGACCCAGTACTTC. Its translation is CASSELPEGTQYF.

This clone was observed a handful of times. The rearrangement links TRBV7-9 to TRBJ2-5; 7 nucleotides agree with TRBD2. The CDR3 runs 14 residues. Germline CDR1 is SEHNR and CDR2 is FQNEAQ (reference sequence). Losses at the gene ends were 1 base for V and 7 bases for J; bases not matched to a gene: 6. In nucleotides, the CDR3 is TGTGCCAGCAGCTTAGGGGAGGGGCCAAGGACCCAGTACTTC. Protein product: CASSLGEGPRTQYF. Based on the CDR3 plus reference TRBV7-9 and TRBJ2-5, the full variable domain is DTGVSQNPRHKITKRGQNVTFRCDPISEHNRLYWYRQTLGQGPEFLTYFQNEAQLEKSRLLSDRFSAERPKGSFSTLEIQRTEQGDSAMYLCASSLGEGPRTQYFGPGTRLLVL.

The rearrangement uses TRBV28 and TRBJ1-2; D gene ambiguous. The V and J ends lost 3 bases and 0 bases respectively, with 11 bases between them. This CDR3 spans 15 amino acids. Germline CDR1 MDHEN, CDR2 SYDVKM. This CDR3 is CASSFWEKANYGYTF. The CDR3 DNA sequence: TGTGCCAGCAGTTTTTGGGAGAAGGCTAACTATGGCTACACCTTC.

The chain employs TRBV7-9 and TRBJ2-1, with D possibly TRBD1 on 6 matching bases. The CDR3 totals 13 residues. Per germline, CDR1 SEHNR and CDR2 FQNEAQ (reference sequence). V dropped 5 bases and J dropped 5 bases, with 10 bases sitting between them. The CDR3 DNA reads as TGTGCCAGCAGCGTGGGACAAGACAATGAGCAGTTCTTC. This sequence encodes CASSVGQDNEQFF. Full variable domain (outside the CDR3, taken from reference TRBV7-9 and TRBJ2-1): DTGVSQNPRHKITKRGQNVTFRCDPISEHNRLYWYRQTLGQGPEFLTYFQNEAQLEKSRLLSDRFSAERPKGSFSTLEIQRTEQGDSAMYLCASSVGQDNEQFFGPGTRLTVL.

This chain connects TRBV29-1 to TRBJ2-7; the D gene is possibly TRBD1 (6 bases). V lost 8 bases to trimming and J lost 4 bases, with 15 bases between them. Germline values: CDR1 SQVTM, CDR2 ANQGSEA. The CDR3 is made up of 12 amino acids. CDR3 coding DNA: TGCAGCTTTTCTTCGCAGGGGTACGAGCAGTACTTC. Residues: CSFSSQGYEQYF.

In this sample, this clone turned up a few times. The chain employs TRBV4-3 and TRBJ2-7, with 10 nucleotides matching TRBD1. CDR3 size: 14 residues. J gave up 6 bases and V 4 bases, and 6 bases lay outside the gene matches. The germline V gene has CDR1 LGHNA and CDR2 YSLEER. The CDR3 DNA follows: TGCGCCAGCAGCCCCGGGACAGGGGTTGGCGAGCAGTACTTC. Its protein is CASSPGTGVGEQYF.